The clone carrying this TCR beta chain was observed a handful of times. Antigen specificity is unknown. The source of the sample is a study of beta chain features in type 1 diabetes. Findings and caveats of the study: Any HLA effect on TCRB rearrangement was left unresolved by small sub-analyses. Shorter templates might be favored by PCR, and equally so in patients and in controls. A moderate, significant TCRB CDR3 shortening appeared in type 1 diabetes across four CD4+ subsets. Patients with type 1 diabetes showed fewer VDJ junction insertions and more deletions.

The junction had 8 bases not matched to a gene; V was cut back by 5 bases and J by 6 bases. The CDR3 consists of 15 residues. The germline CDR1 and CDR2 sequences are SGHTA and FQGNSA. Reverse transcribing all isolated RNA meant expressed TCRB transcripts were sequenced. Generated by immunoSEQ multiplex PCR, the TCRdb table keeps only in-frame clones and is missing some. The data show about 16,000 clones, 55% to 75% seen once. The sequenced sample consisted of stem cell memory CD4+ T cells from blood. The chain recombines TRBV7-2 with TRBJ2-1; 9 bases are shared with TRBD2. The clonotype comes from a man under 40 with type 1 diabetes. CDR3 in amino acids: CASSPSGGLSNEQFF. Here the CDR3 DNA reads TGTGCCAGCAGCCCCAGCGGGGGGCTCTCCAATGAGCAGTTCTTC.